This TCR beta chain appears in the sequencing data of a study of T cell changes during pregnancy in multiple sclerosis. Trimming removed 4 bases from V and 11 bases from J, with 15 bases in between. The CDR3 runs 12 residues. Germline V gives CDR1 SGHNT, CDR2 YYREEE (reference sequence). The data were produced by immunoSEQ multiplex PCR, yet TCRdb's version contains in-frame clones alone and is incomplete. This table holds about 45,000 clones, around 90% found once. This TCR was sampled from a female donor with multiple sclerosis, enrolled in a pregnancy study. The source material was peripheral blood, sampled in the first trimester of pregnancy. This chain joins TRBV5-4 and TRBJ1-1; D is unresolved. CDR3 sequence reads: CASSQLNDGAFF. Here the CDR3 DNA reads TGTGCCAGCAGCCAACTGAATGACGGGGCTTTCTTT. The whole variable domain, filled in from reference TRBV5-4 and TRBJ1-1, reads ETGVTQSPTHLIKTRGQQVTLRCSSQSGHNTVSWYQQALGQGPQFIFQYYREEENGRGNFPPRFSGLQFPNYSSELNVNALELDDSALYLCASSQLNDGAFFGQGTRLTVV.